This T cell receptor (beta chain) was identified in a study of immune evolution from preneoplasia to lung adenocarcinoma. This clone was counted only a few times. The CDR3 is 12 amino acids. Germline CDR1 ENHRY, CDR2 SYGVKD. V dropped 9 bases and J dropped 3; count of bases not matched to a gene: 5. Method: immunoSEQ multiplex PCR; TCRdb's copy keeps in-frame clones and lacks some. The sample holds about 4,900 clones, less than 80% seen once. The V gene is TRBV10-3, the J gene TRBJ2-7; 7 bases fit TRBD1. The clonotype comes from an older person with lung adenocarcinoma. Sequencing was done on a sample of FFPE minimally invasive lung adenocarcinoma tissue. DNA for the CDR3: TGTGCCATGGGACAGCGGAGCTACGAGCAGTACTTC. Protein product: CAMGQRSYEQYF.